Listed here are 9 T cell receptor beta chains from one sample, sequenced in a study of cytomegalovirus exposure and HLA in healthy donors. The PCR ran on 60 Vbeta and 13 Jbeta primers. TCRdb's table, derived via immunoSEQ multiplex PCR, lists solely in-frame clones and lacks some. Seen here are under 250,000 clones, approximately 79% observed once, and the top ten hold about 1.7%. Sequences were obtained from PBMCs. These receptors were obtained from a man aged 45 to 65 in good health and CMV-seronegative.

This sequence joins TRBV5-1 and TRBJ1-4, with 7 bases lining up with TRBD1. CDR3 size: 14 residues. CDR1 and CDR2 (germline): SGHRS, YFSETQ. V shed 3 bases and J 3 bases; nucleotides not matched to a gene: 2. The CDR3 here is CASSSGGPNEKLFF. The CDR3 DNA follows: TGCGCCAGCAGCTCAGGGGGTCCTAATGAAAAACTGTTTTTT.

This chain uses TRBV7-6 with TRBJ2-5; weak D call: TRBD2 (6 bases). Germline V CDR1 and CDR2: SGHVS, FNYEAQ. The CDR3 contains 15 residues. Deletions cut 1 base from V and 5 bases from J, with 14 bases between. DNA of the CDR3: TGTGCCAGCAGCTTAGAGGGAGGATGGGGGGAGACCCAGTACTTC. Translation gives CASSLEGGWGETQYF.

Note on this clone: This specimen includes other DNA sequences encoding the same CDR3. The chain uses TRBV4-1 and TRBJ1-2, with 10 bases that match TRBD1. V dropped 4 bases and J dropped 4; count of bases not matched to a gene: 9. The CDR3 covers 16 residues. Germline V gene lookup returns CDR1 MGHRA and CDR2 YSYEKL. The CDR3 here is CASSRDRGNEVYGYTF. The CDR3, as DNA: TGCGCCAGCAGCCGGGACAGGGGAAATGAGGTCTATGGCTACACCTTC.

The V call is TRBV28, the J call TRBJ2-5, with TRBD2 identical over 10 bases. This CDR3 region has 16 residues. V lost 5 bases to trimming and J lost 5 bases; unmatched junction nucleotides: 11. Germline lookup yields CDR1 MDHEN and CDR2 SYDVKM. The CDR3 region is CASSRYSGRARETQYF. CDR3 nucleotides: TGTGCCAGCAGTCGATACAGCGGGAGGGCCAGGGAGACCCAGTACTTC.

The chain combines TRBV7-8 with TRBJ2-7; 10 bases map to TRBD1. The V gene end was trimmed by 3 bases and the J gene end by 4 bases; junction bases not matched to a gene: 9. The CDR3 extends over 16 amino acids. Germline V lookup: CDR1 SGHVS, CDR2 FQNEAQ. CDR3 sequence (DNA): TGTGCCAGCAGCTTTCACCCGGGGACAGGGGTATACGAGCAGTACTTC. Protein product: CASSFHPGTGVYEQYF.

The CDR3 loop reads CASSFFYEQYF. The CDR3 region has the DNA TGTGCCAGCAGCTTCTTCTACGAGCAGTACTTC. The chain carries TRBV7-3 and TRBJ2-7, with no clear D. Looked up from germline, CDR1 is SGHTA and CDR2 is FQGTGA. The CDR3 is made up of 11 amino acids. Trimming cost V 3 bases and J 3 bases, with 3 bases left between them.

The CDR3 DNA reads TGTGCCAGCAGCTTTATGGGACAGGGAGATCAGCCCCAGCATTTT. Residues: CASSFMGQGDQPQHF. The rearrangement uses TRBV5-4 and TRBJ1-5, with TRBD1 identical over 9 bases. The CDR3 is 15 amino acids. CDR1 is SGHNT and CDR2 is YYREEE in the germline V gene (reference sequence). The ends lost 2 bases at V and 5 bases at J; junction bases unmatched: 5.

As to this clone: Mismatch with germline at one junction end may stem from a read error. As DNA, the CDR3 is TGCGCCAGCAGCTTGGTCGGGGACAACCAAGGGACCCAGTACTTC. This sequence encodes CASSLVGDNQGTQYF. The J gene is TRBJ2-5, the V gene TRBV5-1, with D possibly TRBD1 on 6 matching bases. Germline CDR1 SGHRS, CDR2 YFSETQ. The CDR3 runs 15 residues.

This clone was recorded a few times. V gene TRBV28 combines with J gene TRBJ2-4; 7 bases agree with TRBD2. Germline assignment: CDR1 MDHEN and CDR2 SYDVKM. CDR3 size: 15 residues. V shed 4 bases and J 9 bases; nucleotides not matched to a gene: 12. The CDR3 DNA follows: TGTGCCAGCAGTTCCTGGACTATGCGGGGGAGCATTCAGTACTTC. Translation gives CASSSWTMRGSIQYF.